Each of the 7 T cell receptor beta chains below was sequenced from the same sample in a study of cytomegalovirus exposure and HLA in healthy donors. Both 60 Vbeta primers and 13 Jbeta primers went into the PCR. Clones were sequenced by immunoSEQ multiplex PCR, and TCRdb holds only the in-frame ones, with some missing. Among 150,000 or so clones listed, over 60% were seen once. Source material: PBMCs. These receptors originate from a female donor in good health and CMV-seronegative.

The gene calls are TRBV6-6 and TRBJ2-1; D uncertain. V lost 4 bases and J 7 bases, leaving 14 bases between the germline ends. Germline loops: CDR1 MNHNY, CDR2 SVGAGI (reference sequence). The CDR3 loop spans 14 amino acids. The CDR3 region is CASSFRAEVNEQFF. CDR3 in DNA: TGTGCCAGCAGTTTCCGCGCAGAGGTGAATGAGCAGTTCTTC.

V is TRBV11-1 and J is TRBJ1-1, with a possible D match to TRBD1 (5 bases). This CDR3 is built from 14 residues. Germline-derived CDR1 and CDR2 are SGHAT and FQDESV (reference sequence). V lost 5 bases and J 1 base, leaving 11 bases between the germline ends. This CDR3 is CASSAGRRNTEAFF. The CDR3, as DNA: TGTGCCAGCAGCGCGGGACGGCGGAACACTGAAGCTTTCTTT.

This clone came up a few times. The rearrangement joins TRBV2 to TRBJ1-2, with no clear D. The CDR3 sequence is 13 residues long. The germline CDR1 and CDR2 sequences are SNHLY and FYNNEI. V was clipped by 2 bases and J by 2 bases, with 6 bases between them. The CDR3 nucleotides read TGTGCCAGCAGTGAAATACAGAACTATGGCTACACCTTC. It specifies CASSEIQNYGYTF. Full variable domain (remainder filled in from reference TRBV2 and TRBJ1-2): EPEVTQTPSHQVTQMGQEVILRCVPISNHLYFYWYRQILGQKVEFLVSFYNNEISEKSEIFDDQFSVERPDGSNFTLKIRSTKLEDSAMYFCASSEIQNYGYTFGSGTRLTVV.

The chain couples TRBV19 to TRBJ1-6; no clear D gene. This CDR3 spans 16 amino acids. Trimming took 1 base from V and 1 from J, leaving 8 bases between them. The germline gives CDR1 LNHDA, CDR2 SQIVND (reference sequence). The CDR3 DNA sequence: TGTGCCAGTAGTATAGGAAGAGGATCCTATAATTCACCCCTCCACTTT. It is translated as CASSIGRGSYNSPLHF.

The CDR3 spells CASTYPGGSGNTIYF. For the CDR3, the DNA is TGTGCCAGCACCTACCCAGGGGGTTCGGGAAACACCATATATTTT. V gene TRBV28 combines with J gene TRBJ1-3, with 7 bases that match TRBD1. This CDR3 contains 15 residues. V gave up 7 bases and J gave up 4 bases; unmatched junction bases: 10. The germline V gene encodes CDR1 MDHEN and CDR2 SYDVKM.

The DNA of the CDR3 is TGTGCCAGCAGTTTAAACAGGGTGAATGAGCAGTTCTTC. Protein: CASSLNRVNEQFF. The gene calls are TRBV27 and TRBJ2-1; possibly TRBD1 for D (6 bases). Germline lookup yields CDR1 MNHEY and CDR2 SMNVEV (reference sequence). V was shortened by 2 bases and J by 7 bases, with 9 bases between the two germline ends. This CDR3 is 13 amino acids long.

The V gene is TRBV11-2, the J gene TRBJ1-2, with D possibly TRBD1 on 5 matching bases. Looked up from germline, CDR1 is SGHAT and CDR2 is FQNNGV. The CDR3 contains 14 residues. The V and J ends lost 5 bases and 6 bases respectively, with 16 bases between them. The CDR3 protein is CASSPGGGAHGYTF. DNA for the CDR3: TGTGCCAGCAGCCCCGGAGGCGGGGCGCATGGCTACACCTTC. The variable domain in full, with the rest retrieved from reference TRBV11-2 and TRBJ1-2, is EAGVAQSPRYKIIEKRQSVAFWCNPISGHATLYWYQQILGQGPKLLIQFQNNGVVDDSQLPKDRFSAERLKGVDSTLKIQPAKLEDSAVYLCASSPGGGAHGYTFGSGTRLTVV.